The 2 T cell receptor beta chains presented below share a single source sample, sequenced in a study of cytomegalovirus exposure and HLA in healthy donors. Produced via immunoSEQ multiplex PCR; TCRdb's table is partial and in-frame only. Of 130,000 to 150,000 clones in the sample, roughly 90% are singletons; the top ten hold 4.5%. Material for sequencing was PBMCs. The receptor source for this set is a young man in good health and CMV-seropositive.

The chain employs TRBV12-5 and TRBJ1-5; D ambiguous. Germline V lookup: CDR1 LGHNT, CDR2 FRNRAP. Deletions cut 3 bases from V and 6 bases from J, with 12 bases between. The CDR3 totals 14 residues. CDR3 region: CASGLLADTQPQHF. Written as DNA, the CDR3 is TGTGCTAGTGGTTTATTGGCAGATACTCAGCCCCAGCATTTT.

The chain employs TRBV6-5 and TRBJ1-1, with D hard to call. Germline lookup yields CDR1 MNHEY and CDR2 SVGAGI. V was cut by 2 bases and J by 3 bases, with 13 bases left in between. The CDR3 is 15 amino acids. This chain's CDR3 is CASSYATSLDTEAFF. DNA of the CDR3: TGTGCCAGCAGTTACGCTACCTCTCTGGACACTGAAGCTTTCTTT.